The 24 T cell receptor beta chains given below trace back to one sample, sequenced in a study of cytotoxic CD8 clonotypes in ibrutinib-treated CLL. The assay was immunoSEQ multiplex PCR, and TCRdb's table has in-frame clones only and misses some. The sample lists roughly 300,000 clones, approximately 76% seen once, with 5.6% in the top ten. Specimen: PBMCs, collected at disease progression, from a patient treated with ibrutinib. These receptor sequences come from a human donor with chronic lymphocytic leukemia.

The chain has TRBV5-1 and TRBJ2-7; D unresolved. Germline V lookup: CDR1 SGHRS, CDR2 YFSETQ. The CDR3 loop spans 14 amino acids. Trimming removed 1 base from V and 2 bases from J, with 10 bases in between. CDR3 loop: CASSLRPSAYEQYF. CDR3 coding DNA: TGCGCCAGCAGCTTGAGGCCCTCCGCCTACGAGCAGTACTTC.

CDR3 sequence: CASSPRTRADTQYF. The CDR3 nucleotides are TGTGCCAGCAGCCCCCGGACTCGCGCAGATACGCAGTATTTT. This chain links TRBV7-8 with TRBJ2-3; the D gene is possibly TRBD2 (5 bases). The ends were cut back, 5 bases at V and 4 bases at J, with 13 bases in the middle. The CDR3 extends over 14 amino acids. Germline lookup yields CDR1 SGHVS and CDR2 FQNEAQ.

The V call is TRBV7-3, the J call TRBJ2-2; 11 bases match TRBD1. V dropped 5 bases and J dropped 1; count of bases not matched to a gene: 9. Per germline, CDR1 SGHTA and CDR2 FQGTGA. CDR3 length: 18 amino acids. The CDR3 reads CASSLRTGGAGNTGELFF. CDR3 in DNA: TGTGCCAGCAGCCTGAGGACAGGGGGCGCGGGGAACACCGGGGAGCTGTTTTTT.

The chain uses TRBV6-1 and TRBJ1-5; no definite D call. The CDR3 totals 13 residues. Germline CDR1 reads MNHNS; CDR2 reads SASEGT. The ends were cut back, 5 bases at V and 4 bases at J, with 9 bases in the middle. The CDR3 region has the DNA TGTGCCAGCAGTACCCGCCATAATCAGCCCCAGCATTTT. Its protein is CASSTRHNQPQHF.

This chain uses TRBV29-1 with TRBJ1-1, with a tentative D call TRBD1 (5 bases). Trimming removed 3 bases at V and 2 bases at J, with 16 bases between. CDR3 size: 15 residues. CDR1 is SQVTM and CDR2 is ANQGSEA in the germline V gene. In DNA, the CDR3 is TGCAGCGTTGACAGGGCACTGTTTTATAACACTGAAGCTTTCTTT. Translated, it gives CSVDRALFYNTEAFF. Supplemented by reference TRBV29-1 and TRBJ1-1, the full variable domain reads SAVISQKPSRDICQRGTSLTIQCQVDSQVTMMFWYRQQPGQSLTLIATANQGSEATYESGFVIDKFPISRPNLTFSTLTVSNMSPEDSSIYLCSVDRALFYNTEAFFGQGTRLTVV.

This clone has more than one count but fewer than ten. The chain is built from TRBV9 and TRBJ2-6; no clear D. CDR1 is SGDLS, CDR2 YYNGEE, per germline. Trimming took off 6 bases at V and 0 bases at J, with 4 bases between the two ends. The CDR3 loop spans 13 amino acids. In nucleotides, the CDR3 is TGTGCCAGCAAGGGCTCTGGGGCCAACGTCCTGACTTTC. Translation: CASKGSGANVLTF.

The V and J genes are TRBV6-5 and TRBJ2-5; 9 bases fit TRBD1. CDR1 MNHEY and CDR2 SVGAGI come from the germline V gene. The CDR3 runs to 13 residues. With 10 bases clipped from V and 4 bases from J, the junction kept 7 bases outside the gene matches. The CDR3 DNA follows: TGTGCCACCAGCGACAGGGGGAGAGAGACCCAGTACTTC. Translation: CATSDRGRETQYF.

The sample holds a few counts of this clone. V usage is TRBV5-1 and J usage is TRBJ2-2; D might be TRBD1 (5 bases). V lost 0 bases and J lost 10, with 7 bases in between. The CDR3 length is 12 residues. In germline, CDR1 is SGHRS, CDR2 YFSETQ. CDR3 nucleotide sequence: TGCGCCAGCAGCTTGGAAGGGGCGGAGCTGTTTTTT. It is translated as CASSLEGAELFF.

The V call is TRBV6-5, the J call TRBJ2-7; D might be TRBD2 (6 bases). There are 14 residues in the CDR3. In germline, CDR1 is MNHEY, CDR2 SVGAGI. Trimming removed 6 bases at V and 2 bases at J, with 14 bases between. CDR3 coding DNA: TGTGCCAGCAGCCGCCAGGGAGGTGCCTACGAGCAGTACTTC. This gives the protein CASSRQGGAYEQYF.

The rearrangement joins TRBV15 to TRBJ2-7; D may be TRBD2 (6 bases). Trimming took 1 base from V and 3 from J, leaving 7 bases between them. Germline loops: CDR1 LNHNV, CDR2 YYDKDF (reference sequence). This CDR3 has 13 residues. The DNA of the CDR3 is TGTGCCACCAGCAGAGGACTAGTCTACGAGCAGTACTTC. This translates into CATSRGLVYEQYF. Looking up the rest from reference TRBV15 and TRBJ2-7 gives the full variable domain: DAMVIQNPRYQVTQFGKPVTLSCSQTLNHNVMYWYQQKSSQAPKLLFHYYDKDFNNEADTPDNFQSRRPNTSFCFLDIRSPGLGDTAMYLCATSRGLVYEQYFGPGTRLTVT.

The J gene is TRBJ1-1, the V gene TRBV28; D remains unclear. The length of the CDR3 is 12 residues. V shed 0 bases and J shed 11 bases, with 10 bases lying between them. The germline gives CDR1 MDHEN, CDR2 SYDVKM. CDR3 nucleotides: TGTGCCAGCAGTTTATGGGGAGCTAGGGCTTTCTTT. Translated: CASSLWGARAFF.

The sample holds one count of this clone. This sequence joins TRBV5-1 and TRBJ2-7, with 7 bases aligning to TRBD1. Germline CDR1 and CDR2: SGHRS and YFSETQ. The CDR3 contains 12 residues. The V and J ends lost 2 bases and 5 bases, in that order; junction bases with no gene match: 1. DNA of the CDR3: TGCGCCAGCAGCTTCGACAGGGACGAGCAGTACTTC. It encodes CASSFDRDEQYF.

CDR3 protein: CASSLGLAGEQYF. DNA for the CDR3: TGTGCCAGCAGCCTCGGACTAGCGGGCGAGCAGTACTTC. This sequence joins TRBV14 and TRBJ2-7; 11 nucleotides align to TRBD2. The CDR3 has 13 amino acids. Germline assignment: CDR1 SGHDN and CDR2 FVKESK. V shed 4 bases and J 6 bases; nucleotides not matched to a gene: 2. Filled out from reference TRBV14 and TRBJ2-7, the complete variable domain reads EAGVTQFPSHSVIEKGQTVTLRCDPISGHDNLYWYRRVMGKEIKFLLHFVKESKQDESGMPNNRFLAERTGGTYSTLKVQPAELEDSGVYFCASSLGLAGEQYFGPGTRLTVT.

V usage is TRBV12-2 and J usage is TRBJ2-7; TRBD2 is taken as the D call from the table, unchecked against the DNA. TRBV12-2 constitutes a pseudogene. The CDR3 has 15 residues. The CDR3: CASRDSRDYRYEQYF. The CDR3, as DNA: TGTGCAAGTCGCGACAGCCGGGACTATCGATACGAGCAGTACTTC.

The sample holds one count of this clone. The chain links TRBV27 to TRBJ2-2, with D perhaps matching TRBD1 (6 bases). CDR3 size: 13 residues. V dropped 5 bases and J dropped 6 bases, with 10 bases sitting between them. Germline V gene lookup returns CDR1 MNHEY and CDR2 SMNVEV (reference sequence). The CDR3 sequence: CASSTNRAGELFF. CDR3 nucleotides: TGTGCCAGCAGTACCAACAGGGCCGGGGAGCTGTTTTTT.

The CDR3 DNA is TGTGCCAGCAGTTTATATGTCCACCGCTCCTACGAGCAGTACTTC. It yields the protein CASSLYVHRSYEQYF. J is TRBJ2-7 and V is TRBV28; no definite D call. Trimming shortened V by 1 base and J by 0 bases, and 10 bases separated the two germline ends. CDR3 size: 15 residues. Germline values: CDR1 MDHEN, CDR2 SYDVKM.

This chain links TRBV7-2 with TRBJ2-7; D perhaps matches TRBD2 (6 bases). V lost 1 base and J 0 bases, leaving 10 bases between the germline ends. CDR3 length: 15 amino acids. Germline CDR1 and CDR2: SGHTA and FQGNSA. The CDR3 DNA reads TGTGCCAGCAGCTTAGTGGCCGGGAGCTCCTACGAGCAGTACTTC. Protein product: CASSLVAGSSYEQYF.

This chain uses TRBV4-3 with TRBJ2-3; the D gene is possibly TRBD2 (6 bases). This CDR3 is 13 amino acids long. Germline V gives CDR1 LGHNA, CDR2 YSLEER. The V end lost 1 base, the J end lost 5 bases, and 7 bases lay between the germline ends. The CDR3 bases are TGCGCCAGCAGCCAAGCCGGGGGAGATACGCAGTATTTT. It codes for CASSQAGGDTQYF.

CDR3 residues: CASSHSGRDNEQFF. CDR3 nucleotide sequence: TGTGCCAGCAGTCATAGCGGGAGGGACAATGAGCAGTTCTTC. This sequence joins TRBV28 and TRBJ2-1, with TRBD2 matching over 11 bases. The V segment lost 5 bases and the J segment 5 bases; nucleotides outside the gene matches: 2. Germline CDR1 and CDR2: MDHEN and SYDVKM. The CDR3 consists of 14 residues.

This clone has just a few counts. The chain joins TRBV6-1 to TRBJ1-2, with D maybe TRBD1 (5 bases). V lost 6 bases and J lost 0, with 8 bases in between. The germline V gene has CDR1 MNHNS and CDR2 SASEGT. This CDR3 has 13 residues. This chain's CDR3 is CASRSTANYGYTF. The CDR3 DNA reads as TGTGCCAGCAGATCGACAGCTAACTATGGCTACACCTTC.

V gene TRBV27 combines with J gene TRBJ1-1; D remains ambiguous. Trimming took off 6 bases at V and 5 bases at J, with 19 bases between the two ends. Germline V gene data show CDR1 as MNHEY and CDR2 as SMNVEV (reference sequence). This CDR3 has 15 residues. CDR3 residues: CASSQYSRSLTEAFF. CDR3 coding DNA: TGTGCCAGCAGCCAATACAGTCGTTCGCTGACTGAAGCTTTCTTT.

A note on this clone: The sample contains more than one DNA sequence encoding this CDR3. V and J are TRBV6-1 and TRBJ1-1; D call uncertain. Germline values: CDR1 MNHNS, CDR2 SASEGT. The CDR3 consists of 13 residues. V lost 6 bases to trimming and J lost 1 base, with 9 bases between them. CDR3 loop: CASRVGPNTEAFF. CDR3 sequence (DNA): TGTGCCAGCAGAGTAGGACCGAACACTGAAGCTTTCTTT.

The rearrangement links TRBV18 to TRBJ2-2, with 10 positions matching TRBD1. Germline values: CDR1 KGHSH, CDR2 LQKENI. V gave up 1 base and J gave up 5 bases; unmatched junction bases: 4. The CDR3 covers 16 residues. The CDR3 reads CASSPQGTGATGELFF. CDR3 sequence (DNA): TGTGCCAGCTCACCACAAGGGACAGGGGCAACCGGGGAGCTGTTTTTT.

The J gene is TRBJ2-2, the V gene TRBV7-9; possible D gene TRBD2, 5 bases. V lost 0 bases to trimming and J lost 2 bases, with 13 bases between them. This CDR3 has 17 amino acids. Germline lookup yields CDR1 SEHNR and CDR2 FQNEAQ (reference sequence). The CDR3 loop reads CASSLALTGVNTGELFF. The CDR3 region has the DNA TGTGCCAGCAGCTTAGCGCTAACCGGGGTTAACACCGGGGAGCTGTTTTTT.